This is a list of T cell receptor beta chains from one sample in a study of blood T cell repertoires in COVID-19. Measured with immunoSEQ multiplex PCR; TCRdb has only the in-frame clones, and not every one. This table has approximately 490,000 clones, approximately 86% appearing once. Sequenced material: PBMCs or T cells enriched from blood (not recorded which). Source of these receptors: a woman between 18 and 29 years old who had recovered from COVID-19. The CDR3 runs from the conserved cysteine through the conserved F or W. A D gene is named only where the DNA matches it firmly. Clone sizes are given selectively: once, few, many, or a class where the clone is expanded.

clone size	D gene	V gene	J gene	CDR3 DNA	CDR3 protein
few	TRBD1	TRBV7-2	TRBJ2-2	TGTGCCAGCAGCTTCAGGTTCGGGGACAGGGCCACCGGGGAGCTGTTTTTT	CASSFRFGDRATGELFF
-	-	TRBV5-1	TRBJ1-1	TGCGCCAGCAGCCTCACGCCAGGGGCTGTTCCCACTGAAGCTTTCTTT	CASSLTPGAVPTEAFF
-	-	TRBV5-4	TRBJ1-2	TGTGCCAGCAGCTTAGAGGCCCTCGCTAACTATGGCTACACCTTC	CASSLEALANYGYTF
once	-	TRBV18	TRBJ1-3	TGTGCCAGCTCAGATTCTTCAGTCTTCTCTGGAAACACCATATATTTT	CASSDSSVFSGNTIYF
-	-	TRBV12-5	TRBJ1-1	TGTGCTAGTGGTAACAGGGACGGAGCTTTCTTT	CASGNRDGAFF
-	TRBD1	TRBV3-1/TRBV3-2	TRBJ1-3	TGTGCCAGCAGTCTGGGACAGGGGTACTCTGGAAACACCATATATTTT	CASSLGQGYSGNTIYF
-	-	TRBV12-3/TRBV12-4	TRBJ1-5	TGTGCCAGCAGTTCCGGGTTAAATCAGCCCCAGCATTTT	CASSSGLNQPQHF
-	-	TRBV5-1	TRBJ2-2	TGCGCCAGCAGCTTGGGCCCACAGGGCAACACCGGGGAGCTGTTTTTT	CASSLGPQGNTGELFF
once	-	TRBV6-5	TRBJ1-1	TGTGCCAGCAGTTATATGGGGGCGCAGGACACTGAAGCTTTCTTT	CASSYMGAQDTEAFF
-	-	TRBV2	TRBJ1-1	TGTGCCAGCAGTGAAGCGCGGGGGATAGACACTGAAGCTTTCTTT	CASSEARGIDTEAFF
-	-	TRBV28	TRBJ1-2	TGTGCCAGCAGTCTCCCGAAGGGAGGAGGAGTTGACTACACCTTC	CASSLPKGGGVDYTF
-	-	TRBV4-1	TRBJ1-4	TGCGCCAGCAGCCACCCCGGGGTAGGAGAAAAACTGTTTTTT	CASSHPGVGEKLFF
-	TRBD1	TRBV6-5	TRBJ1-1	TGTGCCAGCAGTTACTCGGACAGGCTCGTGAACACTGAAGCTTTCTTT	CASSYSDRLVNTEAFF
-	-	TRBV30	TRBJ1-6	TGTGCCTGGAGCCGACAGGATAATTCACCCCTCCACTTT	CAWSRQDNSPLHF
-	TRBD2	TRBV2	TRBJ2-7	TGTGCCAGCGTCCCGGGGCTAGCGGGGGGCAACCCCTACGAGCAGTACTTC	CASVPGLAGGNPYEQYF
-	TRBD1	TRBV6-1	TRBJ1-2	TGTGCCAGCAGTGAAGGGGACAGACATGGCTACACCTTC	CASSEGDRHGYTF
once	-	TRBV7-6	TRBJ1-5	TGTGCCAGCAGCTTAGGGACAGACCCCCATCAGCCCCAGCATTTT	CASSLGTDPHQPQHF
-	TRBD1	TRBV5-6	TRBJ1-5	TGTGCCAGCAGCTTGAGGGACAGGGGAGGCAATCAGCCCCAGCATTTT	CASSLRDRGGNQPQHF
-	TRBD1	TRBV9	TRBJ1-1	TGTGCCAGCAGCGTAGATCCAGGGGGCACTGAAGCTTTCTTT	CASSVDPGGTEAFF
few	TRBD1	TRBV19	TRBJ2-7	TGTGCCAGTAGTATAAGAGTCGGGACAGGTTACGAGCAGTACTTC	CASSIRVGTGYEQYF
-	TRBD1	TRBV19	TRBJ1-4	TGTGCCAGTAGTCCCCACAGGGGAAATAATGAAAAACTGTTTTTT	CASSPHRGNNEKLFF
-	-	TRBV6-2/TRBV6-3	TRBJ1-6	TGTGCCAGCAGTTTAAGCCGGACATCTTCCTCACCCCTCCACTTT	CASSLSRTSSSPLHF
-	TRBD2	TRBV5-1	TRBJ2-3	TGCGCCAGCAGCTTGGAAATTGGTAGCGGGGATACGCAGTATTTT	CASSLEIGSGDTQYF
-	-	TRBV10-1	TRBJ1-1	TGCGCCAGCAGGACAGGATTGAACACTGAAGCTTTCTTT	CASRTGLNTEAFF
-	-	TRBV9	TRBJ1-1	TGTGCCAGCAGCGTAGGAGGAGGGGCCATGAACACTGAAGCTTTCTTT	CASSVGGGAMNTEAFF
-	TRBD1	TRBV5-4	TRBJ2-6	TGTGCCAGCAGCTTCTTACAGGGGCTTGCTGGGGCCAACGTCCTGACTTTC	CASSFLQGLAGANVLTF
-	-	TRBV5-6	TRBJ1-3	TGTGCCAGCAGCTTCTGGGGGCTCTCTGGAAACACCATATATTTT	CASSFWGLSGNTIYF
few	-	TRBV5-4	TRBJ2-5	TGTGCCAGCAGCTTGGCCGGCGGCAGGGGAGAGACCCAGTACTTC	CASSLAGGRGETQYF
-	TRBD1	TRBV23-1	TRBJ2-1	TGCGCCAGCTTCCCTCCAGGGGGTGACAATGAGCAGTTCTTC	CASFPPGGDNEQFF
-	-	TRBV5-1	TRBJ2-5	TGCGCCAGCAGCTTGAGTACTAGCCAAGAGACCCAGTACTTC	CASSLSTSQETQYF
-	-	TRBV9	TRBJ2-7	TGTGCCAGCAGCTTGGGACTCTCAGGCAACTACGAGCAGTACTTC	CASSLGLSGNYEQYF
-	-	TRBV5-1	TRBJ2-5	TGCGCCAGCAGCTTTGGGGGGGCTGGGGAGACCCAGTACTTC	CASSFGGAGETQYF
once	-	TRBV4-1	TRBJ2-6	TGCGCCAGCAGTCGATTTACAGGGAAGGTTGCGTACGGGGCCAACGTCCTGACTTTC	CASSRFTGKVAYGANVLTF
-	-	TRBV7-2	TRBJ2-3	TGTGCCAGCAGCTTAGGGGCAGGGCGGTTAGAAGATACGCAGTATTTT	CASSLGAGRLEDTQYF
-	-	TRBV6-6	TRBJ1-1	TGTGCCAGCAGTTACTCGCAGGGCAGGTCCCCCACTGAAGCTTTCTTT	CASSYSQGRSPTEAFF
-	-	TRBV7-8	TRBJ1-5	TGTGCCAGCAGCCCAGCGGGGGGTCCTTCTGGCAATCAGCCCCAGCATTTT	CASSPAGGPSGNQPQHF
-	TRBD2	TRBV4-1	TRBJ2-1	TGCGCCAGCAGCCAAGAAGGATTCCGGGGGGGCTCTTACAATGAGCAGTTCTTC	CASSQEGFRGGSYNEQFF
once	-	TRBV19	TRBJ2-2	TGTGCCAGTAGTGTTTCCAGTTACACCGGGGAGCTGTTTTTT	CASSVSSYTGELFF
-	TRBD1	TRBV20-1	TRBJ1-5	TGCAGTGCTAGTTTCGGACAGGGAGCTCAGCCCCAGCATTTT	CSASFGQGAQPQHF
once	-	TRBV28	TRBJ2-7	TGTGCCAGCAGTTTACCGTTACTACCCTACGAGCAGTACTTC	CASSLPLLPYEQYF
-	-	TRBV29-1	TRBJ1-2	TGCAGCGCACGATACAACCACCCGACTGGGTACTATGGCTACACCTTC	CSARYNHPTGYYGYTF
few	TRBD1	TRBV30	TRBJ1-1	TGTGCCTTCAGGACAGGGGGCCGAAACACTGAAGCTTTCTTT	CAFRTGGRNTEAFF
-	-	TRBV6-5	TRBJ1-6	TGTGCCAGCTCGAGCTCCTATAATTCACCCCTCCACTTT	CASSSSYNSPLHF
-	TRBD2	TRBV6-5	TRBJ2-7	TGTGCCAGCAGCCGCCCGGGGGGGGGAGCCTACGAGCAGTACTTC	CASSRPGGGAYEQYF
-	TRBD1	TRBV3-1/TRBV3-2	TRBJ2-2	TGTGCCAGCAGCCAAGGCGGGACAGGACCTGGGGGCGGGGAGCTGTTTTTT	CASSQGGTGPGGGELFF